This passage covers 28 T cell receptor beta chains from one sample sequenced in a study of regulatory T cells in long-lasting Graves disease. Investigators prepared the TCR beta libraries by applying iRepertoire HTBI primers and Arm-PCR of CDR3 regions. Using its own MiXCR run on the multiplex PCR reads, TCRdb lists one record per CDR3 protein. The top ten clones hold around 12% of a sample with 580,000 or so distinct CDR3 sequences, approximately 16% of them seen once. Time point defined: newly diagnosed GD, antithyroid drugs for less than 3 months. The TCR library used RNA extracted from PBMCs. Another study also made use of these data, one on T cells in Graves' hyperthyroidism and ophthalmopathy.

Sequencing was performed on peripheral blood mononuclear cells (PBMCs), taken at new diagnosis, from a patient treated with antithyroid drugs. The receptors here all came from a man between 18 and 35 years old with Graves disease.

This clonotype has ten or more counts. For the CDR3, the DNA is TGTGCTAGTGGGGCAGGACTAGCGGGAGTAACAGATACGCAGTATTTT. As protein: CASGAGLAGVTDTQYF. V is TRBV12-5 and J is TRBJ2-3; 13 bases align to TRBD2. The length of the CDR3 is 16 residues. CDR1 is LGHNT, CDR2 FRNRAP, per germline. V gave up 6 bases and J gave up 3 bases; unmatched junction bases: 6. The full variable domain, in which reference TRBV12-5 and TRBJ2-3 provide the parts outside the CDR3, is DARVTQTPRHKVTEMGQEVTMRCQPILGHNTVFWYRQTMMQGLELLAYFRNRAPLDDSGMPKDRFSAEMPDATLATLKIQPSEPRDSAVYFCASGAGLAGVTDTQYFGPGTRLTVL.

At least ten counts were recorded for this clonotype. V and J are TRBV11-2 and TRBJ2-7; the D is unclear. Germline CDR1 and CDR2: SGHAT and FQNNGV. The CDR3 spans 13 residues. V lost 5 bases and J lost 2, with 10 bases in between. CDR3 nucleotides: TGTGCCAGCAGCGAAGCTTGGGCCTACGAGCAGTACTTC. This translates into CASSEAWAYEQYF.

This clonotype was counted many times. The chain joins TRBV12-3 or TRBV12-4 to TRBJ1-2, with unresolved D. CDR3 length: 13 residues. Trimming removed 7 bases at V and 7 bases at J, with 16 bases between. In nucleotides, the CDR3 is TGTGCCAGCACCATCTGGTCTATCGGTGGCTACACCTTC. Its translation is CASTIWSIGGYTF.

This clonotype was recorded at least ten times. The chain carries TRBV5-8 and TRBJ1-1; D uncertain. This CDR3 is built from 13 residues. The V end was cut by 5 bases, the J end by 4 bases, with 12 bases between. From germline, CDR1 is SGHTS and CDR2 YDEGEE. CDR3 sequence reads: CASSQVGVTEAFF. CDR3 sequence (DNA): TGTGCCAGCAGTCAGGTCGGAGTCACTGAAGCTTTCTTT.

J is TRBJ2-3 and V is TRBV4-1, with a possible D match to TRBD1 (5 bases). V lost 1 base, J lost 11 bases, and 22 bases lay in between. Germline V lookup: CDR1 MGHRA, CDR2 YSYEKL. CDR3 length: 16 amino acids. CDR3 amino acids: CASSQGGPVGALGQYF. The CDR3 DNA reads TGCGCCAGCAGCCAAGGAGGCCCTGTAGGGGCCCTGGGGCAGTATTTT.

The rearrangement links TRBV12-5 to TRBJ2-3, with D unresolved. The V gene's germline CDR1 is LGHNT and CDR2 FRNRAP. This CDR3 spans 11 amino acids. Trimming removed 1 base from V and 10 bases from J, with 6 bases in between. CDR3 sequence (DNA): TGTGCTAGTGGTTTGGGGGATGCGCAGTATTTT. It yields the protein CASGLGDAQYF. The full variable domain, in which reference TRBV12-5 and TRBJ2-3 provide the parts outside the CDR3, is DARVTQTPRHKVTEMGQEVTMRCQPILGHNTVFWYRQTMMQGLELLAYFRNRAPLDDSGMPKDRFSAEMPDATLATLKIQPSEPRDSAVYFCASGLGDAQYFGPGTRLTVL.

V and J are TRBV20-1 and TRBJ1-2; maybe TRBD1 (5 bases). V lost 2 bases, J lost 2 bases, and 12 bases lay in between. This CDR3 has 14 amino acids. Germline loops: CDR1 DFQATT, CDR2 SNEGSKA (reference sequence). CDR3 in amino acids: CSARTRAGNYGYTF. The CDR3 DNA reads as TGCAGTGCTAGAACCAGGGCAGGGAACTATGGCTACACCTTC.

This clonotype has more than one count but fewer than ten. The chain links TRBV7-9 to TRBJ2-1; possibly TRBD2 for D (6 bases). The CDR3 is 18 amino acids. With 0 bases removed from V and 0 bases from J, the gap between germline ends came to 15 bases. Germline CDR1 SEHNR, CDR2 FQNEAQ (reference sequence). CDR3: CASSLALGGVSSYNEQFF. The CDR3 DNA sequence: TGTGCCAGCAGCTTAGCGCTTGGAGGGGTGAGCTCCTACAATGAGCAGTTCTTC.

This clonotype was seen a few times. This chain joins TRBV15 and TRBJ1-2; weak D call: TRBD1 (6 bases). CDR1 is LNHNV, CDR2 YYDKDF, per germline (reference sequence). The V end was cut by 0 bases, the J end by 4 bases, with 9 bases between. This CDR3 comprises 14 residues. The chain's CDR3 is CATSREQGSYGYTF. The CDR3 coding sequence is TGTGCCACCAGCAGAGAGCAGGGGAGCTATGGCTACACCTTC.

This clonotype came up a few times. The chain recombines TRBV5-8 with TRBJ1-5; D uncertain. The CDR3 sequence is 14 residues long. Looked up from germline, CDR1 is SGHTS and CDR2 is YDEGEE. V was pared by 5 bases and J by 7 bases, with 16 bases between. CDR3 region: CASSLGEGRQPQHF. The CDR3 nucleotides read TGTGCCAGCAGTCTGGGAGAGGGCCGGCAGCCCCAGCATTTT.

This clonotype was recorded at least ten times. The gene calls are TRBV11-2 and TRBJ1-1, with no clear D. CDR1 is SGHAT and CDR2 is FQNNGV in the germline V gene. The CDR3 has 16 amino acids. The V end lost 5 bases, the J end lost 0 bases, and 16 bases lay between the germline ends. In DNA, the CDR3 is TGTGCCAGCAGCCGTTGGGAGCCCATTATGAACACTGAAGCTTTCTTT. This gives the protein CASSRWEPIMNTEAFF.

This clonotype was seen repeatedly, ten times or more. The genes are TRBV20-1 and TRBJ2-7, with D unresolved. V lost 0 bases and J 5 bases, leaving 5 bases between the germline ends. The CDR3 runs 11 residues. The germline CDR1 and CDR2 sequences are DFQATT and SNEGSKA (reference sequence). CDR3 residues: CSAREIDEQYF. The DNA for the CDR3 is TGCAGTGCTAGAGAAATAGACGAGCAGTACTTC.

This clonotype was recorded many times. V gene TRBV7-9 combines with J gene TRBJ2-7; 13 bases fit TRBD2. Germline-derived CDR1 and CDR2 are SEHNR and FQNEAQ (reference sequence). V was pared by 3 bases and J by 3 bases, with 8 bases of the junction left unmatched. This CDR3 region has 17 residues. For the CDR3, the DNA is TGTGCCAGCAGCTTTATCGCACTAGCGGGAGGGTTCTACGAGCAGTACTTC. The encoded protein is CASSFIALAGGFYEQYF.

This clonotype was counted at least ten times. This chain uses TRBV9 with TRBJ1-1; 8 bases map to TRBD1. J gave up 6 bases and V 3 bases, and 4 bases lay outside the gene matches. Per the germline V gene, CDR1 is SGDLS and CDR2 is YYNGEE. This CDR3 spans 13 amino acids. CDR3 loop: CASSETGVAEAFF. The CDR3 region has the DNA TGTGCCAGCAGCGAGACAGGGGTCGCTGAAGCTTTCTTT.

This clonotype was found a few times. The DNA for the CDR3 is TGTGCCAGAAGGAAGACTAGCGGGGCCAATGAGCAGTTCTTC. It encodes CARRKTSGANEQFF. The chain is built from TRBV2 and TRBJ2-1, with 11 bases aligning to TRBD2. Trimming cost V 9 bases and J 6 bases; bases outside gene matches: 7. Germline CDR1 and CDR2: SNHLY and FYNNEI. This CDR3 has 14 residues.

This clonotype was counted many times. This sequence joins TRBV7-2 and TRBJ2-7; weak D call: TRBD1 (6 bases). The CDR3 spans 14 residues. CDR1 and CDR2 (germline): SGHTA, FQGNSA. With 4 bases removed from V and 9 bases from J, the gap between germline ends came to 19 bases. The chain's CDR3 is CASSSRTALGGQYF. For the CDR3, the DNA is TGTGCCAGCAGCTCCAGGACAGCCTTAGGAGGGCAGTACTTC.

In its sample, this clonotype was seen many times. This sequence joins TRBV3-1 and TRBJ2-1; no reliable D call. CDR3 length equals 11 residues. Trimming cost V 6 bases and J 8 bases, with 8 bases left between them. Germline-derived CDR1 and CDR2 are LGHDT and YNNKEL (reference sequence). CDR3 in amino acids: CASRGSDEQFF. The DNA of the CDR3 is TGTGCCAGCAGAGGTTCTGATGAGCAGTTCTTC.

At least ten counts were recorded for this clonotype. This chain joins TRBV7-6 and TRBJ2-7; D is perhaps TRBD1 (5 bases). Germline V gene sequence: CDR1 SGHVS, CDR2 FNYEAQ. The CDR3 runs to 16 residues. V was cut by 2 bases and J by 5 bases, with 19 bases left in between. CDR3 protein: CASSLTPKGRSDEQYF. For the CDR3, the DNA is TGTGCCAGCAGCTTAACCCCGAAGGGGCGCAGCGACGAGCAGTACTTC.

The chain combines TRBV25-1 with TRBJ1-4; 7 bases are a match to TRBD1. Germline loops: CDR1 MGHDK, CDR2 SYGVNS. Losses at the gene ends were 8 bases for V and 5 bases for J; bases not matched to a gene: 5. The CDR3 extends over 13 amino acids. CDR3 sequence (DNA): TGTGCCAGCCACAGGGGATACAATGAAAAACTGTTTTTT. Protein product: CASHRGYNEKLFF.

At least ten counts were recorded for this clonotype. This chain links TRBV7-8 with TRBJ2-7, with a weak D call TRBD2 (5 bases). Germline values: CDR1 SGHVS, CDR2 FQNEAQ. This CDR3 is 16 amino acids long. V lost 5 bases and J lost 0, with 17 bases in between. In DNA, the CDR3 is TGTGCCAGCAGCGGCCACGGAGGCCTAATCTCCTACGAGCAGTACTTC. Its translation is CASSGHGGLISYEQYF.

J is TRBJ2-2 and V is TRBV7-3; perhaps TRBD2 as D (6 bases). The CDR3 contains 15 residues. Germline V gives CDR1 SGHTA, CDR2 FQGTGA. The V and J ends lost 5 bases and 6 bases respectively, with 16 bases between them. DNA for the CDR3: TGTGCCAGCAGCATATCGGGAGTGGTCGCCGGGGAGCTGTTTTTT. Its translation is CASSISGVVAGELFF.

The genes are TRBV27 and TRBJ1-2; no clear D gene. The CDR3 extends over 15 amino acids. V lost 3 bases to trimming and J lost 1 base, with 12 bases between them. CDR1 MNHEY and CDR2 SMNVEV come from the germline V gene (reference sequence). The CDR3 nucleotides are TGTGCCAGCAGTTTCGCAGCGAAGATTAACTATGGCTACACCTTC. Its protein product is CASSFAAKINYGYTF.

This clonotype was detected many times. V is TRBV5-1 and J is TRBJ2-7; 11 nucleotides match TRBD2. The V gene's germline CDR1 is SGHRS and CDR2 YFSETQ. The ends lost 6 bases at V and 3 bases at J; junction bases unmatched: 14. The CDR3 spans 17 residues. The CDR3, as DNA: TGCGCCAGCACCAGCACACTAGCGGGAGTGGAAGGCTACGAGCAGTACTTC. Its translation: CASTSTLAGVEGYEQYF.

The chain employs TRBV29-1 and TRBJ1-1; D is possibly TRBD1 (5 bases). CDR3 length equals 13 residues. The V gene lost 2 bases and the J gene lost 11 bases, with 18 bases spanning the gap. Germline V gene sequence: CDR1 SQVTM, CDR2 ANQGSEA. CDR3 amino acids: CSVEQRQRSRAFF. CDR3 in DNA: TGCAGCGTTGAACAAAGACAGCGGAGTAGGGCTTTCTTT.

This sequence joins TRBV12-3 or TRBV12-4 and TRBJ2-7; D unclear. V dropped 1 base and J dropped 4 bases, with 11 bases sitting between them. This CDR3 has 14 amino acids. CDR3 amino acids: CASSLGLYGYEQYF. In DNA form, the CDR3 reads TGTGCCAGCAGTTTAGGTTTGTACGGTTACGAGCAGTACTTC.

The V and J genes are TRBV5-1 and TRBJ2-7, with 7 bases that match TRBD2. This CDR3 is built from 16 residues. From germline, CDR1 is SGHRS and CDR2 YFSETQ. With V trimmed by 7 bases and J by 3 bases, 16 bases remained unmatched. CDR3 loop: CASGRKEPAGFYEQYF. CDR3 bases: TGCGCCAGCGGCAGAAAAGAGCCAGCGGGGTTCTACGAGCAGTACTTC.

This clonotype was seen a handful of times. The CDR3 reads CASSVGYAGGNTEAFF. For the CDR3, the DNA is TGTGCCAGCAGCGTAGGGTACGCAGGTGGGAACACTGAAGCTTTCTTT. The chain joins TRBV9 to TRBJ1-1; no clear D. The CDR3 covers 16 residues. The germline gives CDR1 SGDLS, CDR2 YYNGEE. V lost 0 bases and J 1 base, leaving 13 bases between the germline ends.

Ten or more counts support this clonotype. The J gene is TRBJ2-1, the V gene TRBV5-4, with TRBD2 matching over 11 bases. V shed 3 bases and J 3 bases; nucleotides not matched to a gene: 5. The CDR3 covers 16 residues. Germline CDR1 SGHNT, CDR2 YYREEE (reference sequence). The CDR3 spells CASSSEGLAVYNEQFF. In DNA, the CDR3 is TGTGCCAGCAGCTCGGAGGGACTAGCGGTCTACAATGAGCAGTTCTTC.